A selection of T cell receptor beta chains follows, all from one sample in a study of beta chain features in type 1 diabetes. Only in-frame clones appear in the TCRdb table, and some are missing; sequencing was by immunoSEQ multiplex PCR. The data show about 150,000 clones, 9.2% seen once. The specimen was central memory CD4+ T cells from blood. These receptors came from a man between 18 and 29 years old in good health. Each CDR3 is given with its conserved first and last residue. The D gene is left open where the match is weak. The listing skips clone size in some rows; elsewhere it reads once, few, many or a size class.

V	size	D	J	DNA	CDR3
TRBV7-2	few	.	TRBJ1-4	TGTGCCAGCAGTTTACAGGGAACTAGCGAAAAACTGTTTTTT	CASSLQGTSEKLFF
TRBV5-1	.	.	TRBJ2-5	TGCGCCAGCAGCCTGGACAGCCCAGGAACGGAGACCCAGTACTTC	CASSLDSPGTETQYF
TRBV15	many	.	TRBJ2-3	TGTGCCACCAGCAGAGATGGGGCAGTTATGCAGTATTTT	CATSRDGAVMQYF
TRBV2	few	TRBD2	TRBJ2-3	TGTGCCAGCAAGAAAGCGGGGGGGCCCTATACGCAGTATTTT	CASKKAGGPYTQYF
TRBV27	.	.	TRBJ1-2	TGTGCCAGCAGTTTATATCAGGGGAACTATGGCTACACCTTC	CASSLYQGNYGYTF
TRBV7-9	few	.	TRBJ1-2	TGTGCCAGCAGAAGCAACCGGGACACCCATGGCTACACCTTC	CASRSNRDTHGYTF
TRBV18	few	TRBD1	TRBJ1-5	TGTGCCAGCTCACGTGACAGGGCCGGACAGCCCCAGCATTTT	CASSRDRAGQPQHF
TRBV7-2	.	TRBD1	TRBJ1-1	TGTGCCAGCAGCGGGAGGCTCGGACAGGGAAACACTGAAGCTTTCTTT	CASSGRLGQGNTEAFF
TRBV5-4	few	.	TRBJ1-2	TGTGCCAGCAGCTTGGTTAGGAGGGGCTACACCTTC	CASSLVRRGYTF
TRBV7-3	few	TRBD2	TRBJ2-5	TGTGCCAGCAGCGGGAGCGGGGGGGCCTCGGAGACCCAGTACTTC	CASSGSGGASETQYF
TRBV7-8	many	TRBD1	TRBJ1-4	TGTGCCAGCAGCTTCGCAACAGGGGGGGCGACTAATGAAAAACTGTTTTTT	CASSFATGGATNEKLFF
TRBV28	.	.	TRBJ2-1	TGTGCCAGCAGTTCCGTGAAGGGCAGGACTTACAAGCAGTTCTTC	CASSSVKGRTYKQFF
TRBV7-2	few	TRBD2	TRBJ2-3	TGTGCCAGCAGCCTGACTAGCGGGGGATCCCGAGGGGATACGCAGTATTTT	CASSLTSGGSRGDTQYF
TRBV4-1	.	.	TRBJ1-1	TGCGCCAGCAGCCACGATCTTTACCGCGCCTCTCCCGGGGGGAACACTGAAGCTTTCTTT	CASSHDLYRASPGGNTEAFF
TRBV7-2	many	TRBD1	TRBJ1-2	TGTGCCAGCGTAGTCGGGGCAGGGGGAAGAGGCTACACCTTC	CASVVGAGGRGYTF